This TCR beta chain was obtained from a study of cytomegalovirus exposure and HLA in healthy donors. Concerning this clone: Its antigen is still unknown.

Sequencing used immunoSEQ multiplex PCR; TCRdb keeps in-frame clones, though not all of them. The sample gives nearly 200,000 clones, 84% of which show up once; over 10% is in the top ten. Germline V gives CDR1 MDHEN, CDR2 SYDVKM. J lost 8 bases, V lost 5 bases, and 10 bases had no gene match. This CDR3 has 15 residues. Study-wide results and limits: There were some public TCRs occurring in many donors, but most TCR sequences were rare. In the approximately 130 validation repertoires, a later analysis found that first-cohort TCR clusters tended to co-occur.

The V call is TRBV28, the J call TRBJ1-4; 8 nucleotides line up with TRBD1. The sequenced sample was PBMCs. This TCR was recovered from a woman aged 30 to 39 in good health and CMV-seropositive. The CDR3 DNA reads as TGTGCCAGCAGTATCACAGGGGGTGTAGTCGAAAAACTGTTTTTT. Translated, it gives CASSITGGVVEKLFF.